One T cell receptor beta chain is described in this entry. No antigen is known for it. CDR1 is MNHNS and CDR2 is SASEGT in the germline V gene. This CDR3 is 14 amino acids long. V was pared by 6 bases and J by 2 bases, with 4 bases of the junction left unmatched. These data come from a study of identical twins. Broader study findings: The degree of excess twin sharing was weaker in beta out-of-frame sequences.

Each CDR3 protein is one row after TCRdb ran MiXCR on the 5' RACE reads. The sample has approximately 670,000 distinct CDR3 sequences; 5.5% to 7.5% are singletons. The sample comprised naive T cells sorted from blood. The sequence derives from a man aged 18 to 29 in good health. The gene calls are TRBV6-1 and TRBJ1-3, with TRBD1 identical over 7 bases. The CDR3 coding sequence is TGTGCCAGCAGGGGAGGGGGCGCTGGAAACACCATATATTTT. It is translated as CASRGGGAGNTIYF.